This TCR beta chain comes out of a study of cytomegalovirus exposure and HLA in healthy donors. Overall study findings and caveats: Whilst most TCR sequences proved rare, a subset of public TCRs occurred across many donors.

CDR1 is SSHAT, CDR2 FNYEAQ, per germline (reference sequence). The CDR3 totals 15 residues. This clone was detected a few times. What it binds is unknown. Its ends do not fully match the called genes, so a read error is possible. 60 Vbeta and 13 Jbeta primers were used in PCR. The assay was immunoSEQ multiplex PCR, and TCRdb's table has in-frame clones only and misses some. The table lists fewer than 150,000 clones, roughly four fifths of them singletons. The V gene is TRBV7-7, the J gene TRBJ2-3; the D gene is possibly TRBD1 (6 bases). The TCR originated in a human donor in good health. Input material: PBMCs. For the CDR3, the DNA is TGTGCTAGCAGCCCTCTAGGGGGAGAGTTAGATACGCAGTATTTT. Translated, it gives CASSPLGGELDTQYF.